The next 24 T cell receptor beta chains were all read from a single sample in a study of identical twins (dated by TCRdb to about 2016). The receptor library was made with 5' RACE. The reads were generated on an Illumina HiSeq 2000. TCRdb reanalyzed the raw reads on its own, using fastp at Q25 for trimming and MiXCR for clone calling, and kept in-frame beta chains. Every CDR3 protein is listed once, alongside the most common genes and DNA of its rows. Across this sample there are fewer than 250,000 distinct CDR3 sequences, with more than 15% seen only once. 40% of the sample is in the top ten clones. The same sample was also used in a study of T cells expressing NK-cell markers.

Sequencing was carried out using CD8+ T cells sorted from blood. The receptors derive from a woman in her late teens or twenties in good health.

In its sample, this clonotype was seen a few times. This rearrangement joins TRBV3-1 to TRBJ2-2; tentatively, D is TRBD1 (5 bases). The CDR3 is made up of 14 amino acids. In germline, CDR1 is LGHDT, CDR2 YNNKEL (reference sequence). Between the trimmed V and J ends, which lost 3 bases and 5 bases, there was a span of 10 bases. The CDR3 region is CASSQAGLTGELFF. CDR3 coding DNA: TGTGCCAGCAGCCAGGCAGGGCTAACCGGGGAGCTGTTTTTT.

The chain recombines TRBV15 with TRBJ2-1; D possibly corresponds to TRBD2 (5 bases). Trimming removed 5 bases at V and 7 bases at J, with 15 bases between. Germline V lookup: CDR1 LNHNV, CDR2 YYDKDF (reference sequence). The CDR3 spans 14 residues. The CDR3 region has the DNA TGTGCCACCAGCGAGGGTACTCCGAGTAATGAGCAGTTCTTC. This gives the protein CATSEGTPSNEQFF.

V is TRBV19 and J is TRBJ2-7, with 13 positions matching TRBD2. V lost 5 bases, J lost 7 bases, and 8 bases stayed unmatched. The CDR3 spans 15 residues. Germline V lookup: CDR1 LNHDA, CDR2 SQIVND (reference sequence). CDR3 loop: CASSERLAGGWEQYF. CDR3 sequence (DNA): TGTGCCAGTAGTGAACGACTAGCGGGAGGTTGGGAGCAGTACTTC.

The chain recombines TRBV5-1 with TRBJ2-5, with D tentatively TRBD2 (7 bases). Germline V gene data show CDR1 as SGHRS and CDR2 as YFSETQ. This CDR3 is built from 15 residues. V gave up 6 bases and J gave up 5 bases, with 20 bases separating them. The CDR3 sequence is CASNRWEGVVETQYF. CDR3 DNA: TGCGCCAGCAACCGATGGGAGGGGGTAGTGGAGACCCAGTACTTC.

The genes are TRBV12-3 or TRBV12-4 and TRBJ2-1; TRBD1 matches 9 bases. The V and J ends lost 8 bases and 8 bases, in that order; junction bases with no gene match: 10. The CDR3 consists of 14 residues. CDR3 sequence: CASEEGTGRYEQFF. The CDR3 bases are TGTGCCAGCGAAGAGGGGACAGGGCGATATGAGCAGTTCTTC.

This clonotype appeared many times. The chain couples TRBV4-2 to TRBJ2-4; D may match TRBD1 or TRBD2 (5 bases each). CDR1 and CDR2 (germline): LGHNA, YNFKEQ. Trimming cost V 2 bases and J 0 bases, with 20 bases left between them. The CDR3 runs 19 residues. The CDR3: CASSQTPGMGVGAKNIQYF. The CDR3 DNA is TGTGCCAGCAGCCAAACGCCGGGCATGGGGGTGGGAGCCAAAAACATTCAGTACTTC.

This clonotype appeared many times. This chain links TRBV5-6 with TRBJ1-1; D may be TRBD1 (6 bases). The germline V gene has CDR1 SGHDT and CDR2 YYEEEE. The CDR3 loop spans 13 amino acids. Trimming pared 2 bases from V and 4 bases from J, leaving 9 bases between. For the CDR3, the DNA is TGTGCCAGCAGCTTTCGAGGGGGCACTGAAGCTTTCTTT. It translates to CASSFRGGTEAFF.

CDR3 sequence reads: CASSLSPGQGTEAFF. Written as DNA, the CDR3 is TGTGCCAGCAGTCTAAGCCCGGGACAGGGCACTGAAGCTTTCTTT. The rearrangement joins TRBV13 to TRBJ1-1, with 9 bases that match TRBD1. Trimming took 6 bases from V and 4 from J; bases not matched to a gene: 9. CDR1 is PRHDT, CDR2 FYEKMQ, per germline (reference sequence). This CDR3 comprises 15 residues.

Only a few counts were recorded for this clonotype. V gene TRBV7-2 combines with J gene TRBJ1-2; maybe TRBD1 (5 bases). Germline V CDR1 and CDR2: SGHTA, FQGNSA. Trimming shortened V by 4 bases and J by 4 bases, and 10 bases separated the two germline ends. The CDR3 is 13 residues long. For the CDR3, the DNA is TGTGCCAGCAGCTCGGGACGGACCTATGGCTACACCTTC. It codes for CASSSGRTYGYTF. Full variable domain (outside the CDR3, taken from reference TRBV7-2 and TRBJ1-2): GAGVSQSPSNKVTEKGKDVELRCDPISGHTALYWYRQSLGQGLEFLIYFQGNSAPDKSGLPSDRFSAERTGGSVSTLTIQRTQQEDSAVYLCASSSGRTYGYTFGSGTRLTVV.

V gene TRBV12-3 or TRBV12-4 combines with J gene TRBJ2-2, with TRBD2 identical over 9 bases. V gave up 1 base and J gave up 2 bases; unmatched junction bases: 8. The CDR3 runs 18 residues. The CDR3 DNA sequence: TGTGCCAGCAGTTTAGGGGGACCTAGCGGGGCAAACACCGGGGAGCTGTTTTTT. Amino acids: CASSLGGPSGANTGELFF.

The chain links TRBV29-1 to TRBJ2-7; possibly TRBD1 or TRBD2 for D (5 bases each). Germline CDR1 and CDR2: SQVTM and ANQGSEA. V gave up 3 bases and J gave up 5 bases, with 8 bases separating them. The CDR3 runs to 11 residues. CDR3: CSVERGHEQYF. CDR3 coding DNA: TGCAGCGTTGAGAGGGGTCACGAGCAGTACTTC.

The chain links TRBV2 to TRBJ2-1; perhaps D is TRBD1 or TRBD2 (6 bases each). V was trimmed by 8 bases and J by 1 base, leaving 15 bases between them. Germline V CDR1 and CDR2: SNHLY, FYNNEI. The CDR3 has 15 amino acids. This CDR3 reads CASAGGAESYNEQFF. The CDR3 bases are TGTGCCAGCGCCGGGGGCGCGGAGTCCTACAATGAGCAGTTCTTC.

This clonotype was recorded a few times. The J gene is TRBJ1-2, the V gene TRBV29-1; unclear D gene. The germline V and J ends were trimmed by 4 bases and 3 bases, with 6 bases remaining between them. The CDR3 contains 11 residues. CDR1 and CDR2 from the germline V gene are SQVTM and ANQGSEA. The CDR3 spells CSVAGDYGYTF. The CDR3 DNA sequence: TGCAGCGTTGCCGGGGACTATGGCTACACCTTC.

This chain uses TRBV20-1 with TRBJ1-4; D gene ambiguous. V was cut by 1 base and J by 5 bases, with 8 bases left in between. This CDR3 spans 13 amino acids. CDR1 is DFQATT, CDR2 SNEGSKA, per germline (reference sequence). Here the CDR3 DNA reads TGCAGTGCTAGAGGGGCCGGCAATGAAAAACTGTTTTTT. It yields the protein CSARGAGNEKLFF.

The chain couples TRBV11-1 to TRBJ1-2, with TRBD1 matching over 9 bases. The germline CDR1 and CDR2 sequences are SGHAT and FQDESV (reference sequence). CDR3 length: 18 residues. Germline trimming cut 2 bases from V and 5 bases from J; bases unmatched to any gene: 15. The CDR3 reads CASSLPRRGTGGAYGYTF. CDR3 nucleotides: TGTGCCAGCAGCTTACCACGGCGCGGTACAGGGGGCGCGTATGGCTACACCTTC.

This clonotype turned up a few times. The DNA for the CDR3 is TGTGCCAGCAGTACTAGCGGGAGTATCTACGAGCAGTACTTC. Amino acids: CASSTSGSIYEQYF. The genes are TRBV6-2 or TRBV6-3 and TRBJ2-7; TRBD2 agrees at 11 bases. In germline, CDR1 is MNHEY, CDR2 SVGEGT. The CDR3 contains 14 residues. V gave up 5 bases and J gave up 3 bases; unmatched junction bases: 3.

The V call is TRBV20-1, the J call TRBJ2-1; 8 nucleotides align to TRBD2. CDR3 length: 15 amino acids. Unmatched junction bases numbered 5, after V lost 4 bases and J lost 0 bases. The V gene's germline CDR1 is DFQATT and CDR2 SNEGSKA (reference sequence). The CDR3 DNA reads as TGCAGTGCTAAGACACTAGCGGCCTCCTACAATGAGCAGTTCTTC. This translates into CSAKTLAASYNEQFF.

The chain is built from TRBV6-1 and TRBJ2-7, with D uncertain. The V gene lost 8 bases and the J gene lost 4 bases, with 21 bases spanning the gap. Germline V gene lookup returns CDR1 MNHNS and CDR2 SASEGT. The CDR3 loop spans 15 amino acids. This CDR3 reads CASSGLAASFYEQYF. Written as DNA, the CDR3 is TGTGCCAGCTCAGGCCTGGCGGCAAGCTTTTACGAGCAGTACTTC.

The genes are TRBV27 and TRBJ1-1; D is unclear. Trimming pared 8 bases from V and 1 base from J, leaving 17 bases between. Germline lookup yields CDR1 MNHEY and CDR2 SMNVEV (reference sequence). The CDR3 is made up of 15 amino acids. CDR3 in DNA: TGTGCCAGCGGCCGATCCTGGTCTGGGAACACTGAAGCTTTCTTT. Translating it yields CASGRSWSGNTEAFF.

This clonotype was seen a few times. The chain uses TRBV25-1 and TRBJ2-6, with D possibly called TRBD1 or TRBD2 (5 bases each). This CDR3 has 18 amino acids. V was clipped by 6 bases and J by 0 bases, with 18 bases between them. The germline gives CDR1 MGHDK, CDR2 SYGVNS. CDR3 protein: CASSTFRGGSSGANVLTF. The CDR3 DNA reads TGTGCCAGCAGCACCTTTCGGGGCGGCAGCTCTGGGGCCAACGTCCTGACTTTC. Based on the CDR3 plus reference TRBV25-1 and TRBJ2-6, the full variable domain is EADIYQTPRYLVIGTGKKITLECSQTMGHDKMYWYQQDPGMELHLIHYSYGVNSTEKGDLSSESTVSRIRTEHFPLTLESARPSHTSQYLCASSTFRGGSSGANVLTFGAGSRLTVL.

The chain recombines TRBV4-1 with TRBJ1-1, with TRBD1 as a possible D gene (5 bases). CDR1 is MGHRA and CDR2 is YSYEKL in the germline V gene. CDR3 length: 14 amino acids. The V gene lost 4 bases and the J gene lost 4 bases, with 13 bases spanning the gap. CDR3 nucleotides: TGCGCCAGCAGCCCTAGGGACGGAGTCACTGAAGCTTTCTTT. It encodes CASSPRDGVTEAFF.

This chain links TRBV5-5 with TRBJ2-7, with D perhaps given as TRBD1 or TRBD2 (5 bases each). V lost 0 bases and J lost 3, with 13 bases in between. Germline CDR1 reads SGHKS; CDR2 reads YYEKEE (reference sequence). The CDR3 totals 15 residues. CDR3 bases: TGTGCCAGCAGCTTGGAACTAGGACACCTCTACGAGCAGTACTTC. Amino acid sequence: CASSLELGHLYEQYF.

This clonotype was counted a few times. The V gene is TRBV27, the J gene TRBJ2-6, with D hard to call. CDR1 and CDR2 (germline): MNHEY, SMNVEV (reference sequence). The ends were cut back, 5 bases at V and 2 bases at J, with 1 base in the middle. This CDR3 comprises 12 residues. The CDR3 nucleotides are TGTGCCAGCAGTACTGGGGCCAACGTCCTGACTTTC. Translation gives CASSTGANVLTF.

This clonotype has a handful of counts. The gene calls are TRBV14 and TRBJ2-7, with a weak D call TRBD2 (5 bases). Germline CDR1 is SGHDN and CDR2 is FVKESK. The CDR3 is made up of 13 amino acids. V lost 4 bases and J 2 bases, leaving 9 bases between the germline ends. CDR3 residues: CASSPPEAYEQYF. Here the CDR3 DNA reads TGTGCCAGCAGCCCCCCGGAGGCCTACGAGCAGTACTTC.